The T cell receptor beta chain under discussion was sequenced for a study of vaccination effects on CD4 cells after COVID-19. Study as a whole: Antigen-specific CD4+ T cells were expanded (with viral peptide pools) by the ViraFEST assay ahead of sequencing. Of the BNT162b2 and mRNA-1273 vaccines, participants received two doses of one or the other. Broader study findings: Marked contraction was observed in infection-induced and vaccine-induced clones late after vaccination.

About this clone: Its specificity is unknown.

Assay used: immunoSEQ multiplex PCR; TCRdb lists only in-frame clones, some missing. The table lists around 30,000 clones, approximately 70% of them singletons. CD4+ T cells were isolated after approximately 10 days of culture. The CDR3 totals 14 residues. The V gene lost 3 bases and the J gene lost 7 bases, with 13 bases spanning the gap. Germline V lookup: CDR1 SGHDT, CDR2 YYEEEE. This receptor was taken from a human donor who received a COVID-19 vaccine. Sequences were derived from CD4+ T cells from PBMCs cultured without peptide, sampled before COVID-19 vaccination. This chain connects TRBV5-6 to TRBJ1-4; D possibly corresponds to TRBD1 (5 bases). In DNA, the CDR3 is TGTGCCAGCAGCTCAGGGCTACGGGCTGAAAAACTGTTTTTT. This gives the protein CASSSGLRAEKLFF.